A single sample is the source of the 24 T cell receptor beta chains below, sequenced in a study of human T cells and chemical hapten exposure. The time point here: patch test 1, 2 weeks after DPC sensitization. Noted treatment: therapeutic diphenylcyclopropenone sensitization with weekly scalp DPC. The starting material, unfractionated whole blood, was used for total RNA extraction. TCRdb processed the RACE reads anew with MiXCR; each CDR3 protein has one entry. The profile shows 50,000 or so distinct CDR3 sequences, approximately 11% of them singletons. Sample: whole blood, taken in connection with sensitization to the hapten diphenylcyclopropenone (DPC). The receptor source for this set is a woman between 40 and 55 years old with alopecia areata. Some clones in this sample may be carry-over from other donors' samples.

This clonotype has more than one count but fewer than ten. This chain links TRBV7-6 with TRBJ1-5; D call uncertain. The CDR3 spans 14 residues. Looked up from germline, CDR1 is SGHVS and CDR2 is FNYEAQ. The V gene lost 0 bases and the J gene lost 4 bases, with 7 bases spanning the gap. In DNA form, the CDR3 reads TGTGCCAGCAGCTTAGCGAGCGGGAATCAGCCCCAGCATTTT. As protein: CASSLASGNQPQHF.

This clonotype was seen a handful of times. The chain uses TRBV9 and TRBJ2-6, with D hard to call. This CDR3 spans 17 amino acids. Germline V gives CDR1 SGDLS, CDR2 YYNGEE. Trimming pared 0 bases from V and 0 bases from J, leaving 10 bases between. In DNA, the CDR3 is TGTGCCAGCAGCGTAGATGCCAGCCGCTCTGGGGCCAACGTCCTGACTTTC. Its translation is CASSVDASRSGANVLTF. Based on the CDR3 plus reference TRBV9 and TRBJ2-6, the full variable domain is DSGVTQTPKHLITATGQRVTLRCSPRSGDLSVYWYQQSLDQGLQFLIQYYNGEERAKGNILERFSAQQFPDLHSELNLSSLELGDSALYFCASSVDASRSGANVLTFGAGSRLTVL.

This clonotype was recorded at least ten times. The chain combines TRBV10-1 with TRBJ2-2; tentatively, D is TRBD2 (6 bases). Trimming removed 5 bases from V and 3 bases from J, with 13 bases in between. This CDR3 has 15 amino acids. The germline CDR1 and CDR2 sequences are WNHNN and SYGVQD (reference sequence). This CDR3 is CASSPRGLDTGELFF. CDR3 DNA sequence: TGCGCCAGCAGTCCCCGGGGGTTAGACACCGGGGAGCTGTTTTTT.

This clonotype has a count of ten or more. This chain connects TRBV5-1 to TRBJ2-1; 11 bases are a match to TRBD2. This CDR3 has 15 amino acids. CDR1 is SGHRS, CDR2 YFSETQ, per germline. Trimming took 5 bases from V and 5 from J; bases not matched to a gene: 6. The CDR3 sequence: CASRAGLAANNEQFF. The CDR3 coding sequence is TGCGCCAGCAGGGCGGGACTAGCGGCAAACAATGAGCAGTTCTTC. The entire variable domain, with the rest obtained from reference TRBV5-1 and TRBJ2-1, is as follows: KAGVTQTPRYLIKTRGQQVTLSCSPISGHRSVSWYQQTPGQGLQFLFEYFSETQRNKGNFPGRFSGRQFSNSRSEMNVSTLELGDSALYLCASRAGLAANNEQFFGPGTRLTVL.

Many counts were recorded for this clonotype. This chain connects TRBV19 to TRBJ1-5; perhaps TRBD1 as D (5 bases). The CDR3 is made up of 15 amino acids. Trimming cost V 4 bases and J 3 bases, with 13 bases left between them. In germline, CDR1 is LNHDA, CDR2 SQIVND (reference sequence). CDR3 in DNA: TGTGCCAGTAGTAAACGGGACGCCCTCAATCAGCCCCAGCATTTT. This encodes CASSKRDALNQPQHF.

V usage is TRBV4-3 and J usage is TRBJ2-1; TRBD2 matches at 8 bases. V lost 0 bases, J lost 4 bases, and 5 bases stayed unmatched. Germline CDR1 and CDR2: LGHNA and YSLEER. The CDR3 is made up of 16 amino acids. Here the CDR3 reads CASSQDFTSGYNEQFF. The CDR3 region has the DNA TGCGCCAGCAGCCAAGATTTTACTAGCGGTTACAATGAGCAGTTCTTC.

This clonotype was counted only a few times. J is TRBJ2-3 and V is TRBV29-1, with 7 positions matching TRBD2. Germline CDR1 reads SQVTM; CDR2 reads ANQGSEA. The CDR3 covers 13 residues. V dropped 7 bases and J dropped 0; count of bases not matched to a gene: 4. This chain's CDR3 is CSGTSVSTDTQYF. The CDR3 nucleotides are TGCAGCGGTACTAGCGTTAGCACAGATACGCAGTATTTT.

In its sample, this clonotype was seen a few times. The chain employs TRBV29-1 and TRBJ1-2; 10 bases line up with TRBD1. Germline V gene data show CDR1 as SQVTM and CDR2 as ANQGSEA. Trimming cost V 2 bases and J 4 bases; bases outside gene matches: 7. The CDR3 has 15 amino acids. In DNA form, the CDR3 reads TGCAGCGTTGAAACGCCGGACAGGGGGGGCTATGGCTACACCTTC. It specifies CSVETPDRGGYGYTF.

This clonotype was observed a few times. V gene TRBV5-5 combines with J gene TRBJ1-1, with D possibly TRBD1 on 6 matching bases. CDR3 length equals 15 residues. Germline values: CDR1 SGHKS, CDR2 YYEKEE (reference sequence). Between the trimmed V and J ends, which lost 3 bases and 1 base, there was a span of 13 bases. The CDR3 region has the DNA TGTGCCAGCAGCTGGGGAAGGACAGAGAACACTGAAGCTTTCTTT. Its translation is CASSWGRTENTEAFF.

This clonotype was seen repeatedly, ten times or more. The chain employs TRBV4-3 and TRBJ2-7; the D is unclear. V gave up 3 bases and J gave up 5 bases, with 11 bases separating them. The CDR3 runs 13 residues. CDR1 is LGHNA, CDR2 YSLEER, per germline. The CDR3 DNA is TGCGCCAGCAGCCAGCAGCTCCAGGACGAGCAGTACTTC. Encoded protein: CASSQQLQDEQYF.

This clonotype was seen only a few times. The chain has TRBV28 and TRBJ1-1; 9 nucleotides line up with TRBD1. V shed 5 bases, J shed 10 bases, and the junction held 5 bases outside the gene matches. The CDR3 contains 12 residues. CDR1 MDHEN and CDR2 SYDVKM come from the germline V gene. The CDR3 nucleotides are TGTGCCAGCAGTCAGTACAGGGGGCGAGCTTTCTTT. Its translation is CASSQYRGRAFF.

This clonotype was seen many times. V is TRBV28 and J is TRBJ2-3; D perhaps matches TRBD2 (7 bases). CDR1 is MDHEN and CDR2 is SYDVKM in the germline V gene. Trimming took 4 bases from V and 0 from J, leaving 17 bases between them. The CDR3 sequence is 17 residues long. The CDR3 reads CASSSPQGGGSTDTQYF. The DNA for the CDR3 is TGTGCCAGCAGTTCGCCCCAGGGCGGGGGCAGCACAGATACGCAGTATTTT.

The chain links TRBV11-2 to TRBJ2-7; D not certain. The CDR3 has 17 amino acids. Germline V gene data show CDR1 as SGHAT and CDR2 as FQNNGV. V was clipped by 1 base and J by 2 bases, with 18 bases between them. The CDR3: CASSLGTDPGAAYEQYF. DNA for the CDR3: TGTGCCAGCAGCTTAGGGACCGACCCTGGTGCTGCCTACGAGCAGTACTTC.

This clonotype was counted between two and nine times. The V gene is TRBV12-3 or TRBV12-4, the J gene TRBJ2-7; the D gene is possibly TRBD1 (6 bases). Trimming removed 3 bases from V and 6 bases from J, with 12 bases in between. CDR3 length: 13 residues. The CDR3 spells CASSFELRGEQYF. The CDR3 coding sequence is TGTGCCAGCAGTTTTGAGCTCAGGGGCGAGCAGTACTTC.

The rearrangement uses TRBV6-2 or TRBV6-3 and TRBJ2-2; TRBD2 might be the D (6 bases). This CDR3 contains 16 residues. Trimming cost V 2 bases and J 5 bases, with 15 bases left between them. Per the germline V gene, CDR1 is MNHEY and CDR2 is SVGEGT. CDR3 protein: CASSYRRVSMTGELFF. CDR3 DNA sequence: TGTGCCAGCAGTTACAGGAGGGTCTCGATGACCGGGGAGCTGTTTTTT.

In this sample, this clonotype turned up a few times. The rearrangement joins TRBV29-1 to TRBJ1-1; unclear D gene. Germline-derived CDR1 and CDR2 are SQVTM and ANQGSEA. The CDR3 has 13 amino acids. V lost 4 bases to trimming and J lost 2 bases, with 11 bases between them. CDR3 DNA: TGCAGCGTTGCAGATGGAGGTAACACTGAAGCTTTCTTT. Amino acid sequence: CSVADGGNTEAFF.

This clonotype has ten or more counts. The chain couples TRBV7-9 to TRBJ2-1; D gene unclear. Deletions cut 2 bases from V and 9 bases from J, with 5 bases between. Germline lookup yields CDR1 SEHNR and CDR2 FQNEAQ (reference sequence). CDR3 size: 11 residues. CDR3 in amino acids: CASSLYGEQFF. In nucleotides, the CDR3 is TGTGCCAGCAGCTTATACGGTGAGCAGTTCTTC.

Concerning this clonotype: Germline and junction disagree at one end, which may indicate a read error. The CDR3 protein is CVSPIGGSSPLRSYNEQFF. The DNA of the CDR3 is TGTGTCAGCCCCATAGGTGGGAGCTCCCCCCTTCGCTCCTACAATGAGCAGTTCTTC. This chain uses TRBV7-9 with TRBJ2-1, with TRBD2 as a possible D gene (5 bases). The CDR3 covers 19 residues. The germline V gene has CDR1 SEHNR and CDR2 FQNEAQ (reference sequence). The variable domain in full, completed from reference TRBV7-9 and TRBJ2-1, reads DTGVSQNPRHKITKRGQNVTFRCDPISEHNRLYWYRQTLGQGPEFLTYFQNEAQLEKSRLLSDRFSAERPKGSFSTLEIQRTEQGDSAMYLCVSPIGGSSPLRSYNEQFFGPGTRLTVL.

This clonotype was recorded at least ten times. The CDR3 loop is CASSAGGVTAGYTF. CDR3 nucleotide sequence: TGTGCCAGCAGTGCTGGGGGGGTGACTGCTGGCTACACCTTC. This chain joins TRBV28 and TRBJ1-2; the D gene is possibly TRBD1 (5 bases). Looked up from germline, CDR1 is MDHEN and CDR2 is SYDVKM. There are 14 residues in the CDR3. Trimming shortened V by 5 bases and J by 7 bases, and 17 bases separated the two germline ends.

At least ten counts were recorded for this clonotype. The chain has TRBV18 and TRBJ1-1; no clear D. Looked up from germline, CDR1 is KGHSH and CDR2 is LQKENI. The CDR3 length is 12 residues. The V gene lost 6 bases and the J gene lost 2 bases, with 7 bases spanning the gap. Written as DNA, the CDR3 is TGTGCCAGCTCGGGAGGTAACACTGAAGCTTTCTTT. This gives the protein CASSGGNTEAFF.

This clonotype was seen a handful of times. The genes are TRBV7-9 and TRBJ2-4; TRBD2 is a possible D gene (7 bases). V was trimmed by 5 bases and J by 0 bases, leaving 17 bases between them. The CDR3 runs to 17 residues. Germline V lookup: CDR1 SEHNR, CDR2 FQNEAQ (reference sequence). The CDR3 coding sequence is TGTGCCAGCAGCCTGGGGGGGGGCCCCCTAGCCAAAAACATTCAGTACTTC. This sequence encodes CASSLGGGPLAKNIQYF.

The rearrangement uses TRBV28 and TRBJ2-1, with 9 bases matching TRBD1. Germline CDR1 and CDR2: MDHEN and SYDVKM. This CDR3 is built from 15 residues. With 5 bases clipped from V and 3 bases from J, the junction kept 5 bases outside the gene matches. For the CDR3, the DNA is TGTGCCAGCAGTGCCCGGACAGGGGTCTACAATGAGCAGTTCTTC. This encodes CASSARTGVYNEQFF.

This rearrangement joins TRBV29-1 to TRBJ2-1, with D possibly TRBD2 on 6 matching bases. Trimming left V 2 bases short and J 5 bases short, with 10 bases between. Germline V CDR1 and CDR2: SQVTM, ANQGSEA. The CDR3 has 13 amino acids. The CDR3: CSVELARDNEQFF. CDR3 coding DNA: TGCAGCGTTGAACTAGCGCGAGACAATGAGCAGTTCTTC.

This clonotype has a count of ten or more. This sequence joins TRBV7-2 and TRBJ2-7, with no clear D. The V and J ends lost 1 base and 3 bases respectively, with 13 bases between them. Germline V gives CDR1 SGHTA, CDR2 FQGNSA. CDR3 size: 15 residues. CDR3: CASSLEWGSYYEQYF. CDR3 nucleotides: TGTGCCAGCAGCTTAGAATGGGGTAGCTACTACGAGCAGTACTTC.